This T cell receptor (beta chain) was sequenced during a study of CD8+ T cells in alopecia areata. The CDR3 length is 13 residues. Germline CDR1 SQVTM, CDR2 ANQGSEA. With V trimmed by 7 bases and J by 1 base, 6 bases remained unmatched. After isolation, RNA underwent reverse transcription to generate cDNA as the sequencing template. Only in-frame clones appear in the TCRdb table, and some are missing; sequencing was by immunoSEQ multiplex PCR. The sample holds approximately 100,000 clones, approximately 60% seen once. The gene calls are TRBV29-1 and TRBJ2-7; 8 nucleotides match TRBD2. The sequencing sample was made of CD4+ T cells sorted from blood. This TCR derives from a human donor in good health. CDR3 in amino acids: CSAKSGGSYEQYF. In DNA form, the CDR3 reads TGCAGCGCCAAATCGGGGGGGTCCTACGAGCAGTACTTC.